One and the same sample provided the 13 T cell receptor beta chains below, sequenced in a study of blood T cell repertoires in COVID-19. Assay: immunoSEQ multiplex PCR; the TCRdb copy retains only in-frame clones and omits some. The sample includes roughly 280,000 clones, roughly 86% seen only once; the top ten take approximately 4%. What was sequenced was peripheral blood. These receptors were obtained from a man between 18 and 29 years old with active or convalescent COVID-19.

The chain carries TRBV5-1 and TRBJ2-5, with D perhaps matching TRBD2 (5 bases). Germline-derived CDR1 and CDR2 are SGHRS and YFSETQ. Trimming removed 0 bases from V and 2 bases from J, with 11 bases in between. The CDR3 is 15 residues long. The CDR3 bases are TGCGCCAGCAGCTTGGTGGCGGGTCGACAAGAGACCCAGTACTTC. This codes for CASSLVAGRQETQYF.

This clone occurred many times. The chain uses TRBV2 and TRBJ2-7; 8 bases map to TRBD2. Losses at the gene ends were 6 bases for V and 0 bases for J; bases not matched to a gene: 4. Germline V CDR1 and CDR2: SNHLY, FYNNEI. This CDR3 contains 14 residues. The CDR3 DNA follows: TGTGCCAGCAGGCTAGCGGGTTTCTCCTACGAGCAGTACTTC. It encodes CASRLAGFSYEQYF.

The CDR3, as DNA: TGTGCCATCGGCCCGAGTGACTCGGAGACCCAGTACTTC. Protein product: CAIGPSDSETQYF. V is TRBV24-1 and J is TRBJ2-5, with D unclear. Germline values: CDR1 KGHDR, CDR2 SFDVKD. V was shortened by 11 bases and J by 5 bases, with 17 bases between the two germline ends. The CDR3 runs 13 residues.

This sequence joins TRBV19 and TRBJ1-1; a weak D match, TRBD1 (6 bases). V lost 9 bases to trimming and J lost 4 bases, with 15 bases between them. The CDR3 is 13 residues long. CDR1 is LNHDA and CDR2 is SQIVND in the germline V gene (reference sequence). The CDR3 DNA sequence: TGTGCCAGCTCATACCAGGGGAGCACTGAAGCTTTCTTT. Translating gives CASSYQGSTEAFF.

CDR3 coding DNA: TGCGCCAGCAGCTTGTACGGTAATCAGCCCCAGCATTTT. Translated: CASSLYGNQPQHF. The V call is TRBV5-1, the J call TRBJ1-5; D gene uncertain. Trimming cost V 1 base and J 4 bases, with 6 bases left between them. Per germline, CDR1 SGHRS and CDR2 YFSETQ. CDR3 length: 13 residues.

The chain couples TRBV19 to TRBJ2-3; possibly TRBD2 for D (6 bases). The length of the CDR3 is 14 residues. Germline CDR1 and CDR2: LNHDA and SQIVND (reference sequence). Trimming removed 2 bases at V and 3 bases at J, with 9 bases between. CDR3 region: CASSIQGTTDTQYF. The CDR3 coding sequence is TGTGCCAGTAGTATACAAGGGACTACAGATACGCAGTATTTT. Full variable domain (outside the CDR3, taken from reference TRBV19 and TRBJ2-3): DGGITQSPKYLFRKEGQNVTLSCEQNLNHDAMYWYRQDPGQGLRLIYYSQIVNDFQKGDIAEGYSVSREKKESFPLTVTSAQKNPTAFYLCASSIQGTTDTQYFGPGTRLTVL.

This chain uses TRBV6-4 with TRBJ1-1; D ambiguous. Trimming took 3 bases from V and 4 from J, leaving 9 bases between them. The CDR3 consists of 13 residues. The germline V gene encodes CDR1 MRHNA and CDR2 SNTAGT. CDR3 in amino acids: CASSERGSTEAFF. In DNA, the CDR3 is TGTGCCAGCAGTGAACGCGGGAGCACTGAAGCTTTCTTT.

This clone occurred a few times. V and J are TRBV2 and TRBJ2-7; 7 bases agree with TRBD1. The V and J ends lost 4 bases and 3 bases, in that order; junction bases with no gene match: 6. CDR1 and CDR2 from the germline V gene are SNHLY and FYNNEI. The CDR3 has 14 residues. CDR3 coding DNA: TGTGCCAGCAGTGCGGGACAGAGAGTCTACGAGCAGTACTTC. As protein: CASSAGQRVYEQYF.

The chain employs TRBV7-2 and TRBJ2-5, with D unresolved. The V end was cut by 5 bases, the J end by 3 bases, with 10 bases between. CDR3 length: 13 amino acids. CDR1 and CDR2 (germline): SGHTA, FQGNSA. DNA of the CDR3: TGTGCCAGCAGCAAATACACCGAAGAGACCCAGTACTTC. Protein sequence: CASSKYTEETQYF.

V usage is TRBV24-1 and J usage is TRBJ2-2; D is unresolved. The CDR3 contains 16 residues. Per germline, CDR1 KGHDR and CDR2 SFDVKD. V dropped 4 bases and J dropped 6 bases, with 17 bases sitting between them. CDR3 in DNA: TGTGCCACCAGTGAAAAGACAACCTTTTTCGCCGGGGAGCTGTTTTTT. Translation gives CATSEKTTFFAGELFF.

The chain carries TRBV11-3 and TRBJ2-3, with TRBD2 as a possible D gene (6 bases). Trimming removed 5 bases from V and 8 bases from J, with 14 bases in between. The CDR3 is 13 amino acids. Germline CDR1 SGHNT, CDR2 YENEEA. The CDR3 DNA reads as TGTGCCAGCAGCCTGGGGACTGTCGGTACGCAGTATTTT. Its protein is CASSLGTVGTQYF.

This clone was found a few times. The chain's CDR3 is CASSPPRGRTTNEKLFF. CDR3 in DNA: TGTGCCAGCAGTCCGCCAAGGGGGCGAACAACTAATGAAAAACTGTTTTTT. This sequence joins TRBV28 and TRBJ1-4; 7 bases agree with TRBD1. Per germline, CDR1 MDHEN and CDR2 SYDVKM. The J segment lost 0 bases and the V segment lost 5 bases, leaving 9 bases of the junction unmatched. The CDR3 is made up of 17 amino acids.

This clone was detected once. The V and J genes are TRBV2 and TRBJ2-1; D unclear. Germline V lookup: CDR1 SNHLY, CDR2 FYNNEI. The CDR3 is made up of 14 amino acids. The V end lost 0 bases, the J end lost 8 bases, and 11 bases lay between the germline ends. CDR3 residues: CASSEAHASDEQFF. CDR3 DNA sequence: TGTGCCAGCAGTGAAGCGCATGCGAGCGATGAGCAGTTCTTC.